These 26 T cell receptor beta chains originate from one sample sequenced in a study of T cells in Graves' hyperthyroidism and ophthalmopathy. RNA transcripts served as the template for amplifying TCR beta CDR3 regions. The primer set for the first-round RT-PCR of the TCR CDR3 was HTBI. MiXCR, run by TCRdb on the multiplex PCR reads, gives a single entry per CDR3 protein. The sample carries under 350,000 distinct CDR3 sequences, around a sixth recorded once. Sequencing was carried out using blood. These receptors originate from a woman in her forties or fifties with Graves' hyperthyroidism.

This clonotype came up many times. The chain combines TRBV2 with TRBJ2-1; 7 bases are shared with TRBD1. The CDR3 runs 15 residues. V lost 7 bases, J lost 6 bases, and 12 bases stayed unmatched. Germline V gene sequence: CDR1 SNHLY, CDR2 FYNNEI. The CDR3 bases are TGTGCCAGCACCGATGACAGGGTTGGGAGCAATGAGCAGTTCTTC. Translation gives CASTDDRVGSNEQFF.

Comments on this clonotype: At one of its ends the junction is not consistent with the germline gene, which may arise from a read error. The chain has TRBV7-7 and TRBJ2-1; 11 nucleotides agree with TRBD2. There are 15 residues in the CDR3. Germline V gene data show CDR1 as SSHAT and CDR2 as FNYEAQ (reference sequence). The CDR3 bases are TGTGCTAGCAGCCCCTTAGCGGGGGGGAAGAATGAGCAGTTCTTC. Protein: CASSPLAGGKNEQFF.

This clonotype turned up a few times. The chain links TRBV6-1 to TRBJ2-7; 15 nucleotides agree with TRBD2. V lost 6 bases, J lost 4 bases, and 10 bases stayed unmatched. Per germline, CDR1 MNHNS and CDR2 SASEGT. This CDR3 is built from 17 residues. The CDR3 nucleotides are TGTGCCAGCAGCTTCGGACTAGCGGGAGGGCCAGCGTACGAGCAGTACTTC. It yields the protein CASSFGLAGGPAYEQYF.

The table lists this clonotype with a count of one. The junction departs from the called germline gene at one end, perhaps through a read error. The V call is TRBV5-1, the J call TRBJ2-3; D is perhaps TRBD1 or TRBD2 (6 bases each). Germline V gene lookup returns CDR1 SGHRS and CDR2 YFSETQ. The CDR3 has 16 amino acids. The CDR3 region has the DNA TGCGCCAGCAGTTTGGACAGAGGGACTGGCGACGATACGCAGTATTTT. This encodes CASSLDRGTGDDTQYF. Using reference TRBV5-1 and TRBJ2-3 for the parts outside the CDR3, the full variable domain is KAGVTQTPRYLIKTRGQQVTLSCSPISGHRSVSWYQQTPGQGLQFLFEYFSETQRNKGNFPGRFSGRQFSNSRSEMNVSTLELGDSALYLCASSLDRGTGDDTQYFGPGTRLTVL.

This clonotype was counted a few times. V usage is TRBV20-1 and J usage is TRBJ1-1, with D perhaps TRBD1 (5 bases). Germline V CDR1 and CDR2: DFQATT, SNEGSKA (reference sequence). There are 12 residues in the CDR3. V was cut by 6 bases and J by 11 bases, with 19 bases left in between. For the CDR3, the DNA is TGCAGTGCCCCCCTCGGTCCCCGGGGGGCTTTCTTT. This gives the protein CSAPLGPRGAFF.

The chain carries TRBV30 and TRBJ2-5, with 7 bases aligning to TRBD1. The CDR3 is made up of 12 amino acids. Germline-derived CDR1 and CDR2 are GTSNPN and SVGIG (reference sequence). V shed 5 bases and J 5 bases; nucleotides not matched to a gene: 5. CDR3 in DNA: TGTGCCTGGGGTCAGGGGGTCGAGACCCAGTACTTC. Amino acids: CAWGQGVETQYF.

The genes are TRBV19 and TRBJ2-1; no definite D call. Germline V CDR1 and CDR2: LNHDA, SQIVND (reference sequence). The CDR3 sequence is 11 residues long. Trimming shortened V by 6 bases and J by 10 bases, and 10 bases separated the two germline ends. The CDR3 DNA follows: TGTGCCAGTAGCAGTTTGGGCGAGCAGTTCTTC. It is translated as CASSSLGEQFF.

Regarding this clonotype: A much larger clonotype is one base distant, so this may be a read error. As the CDR3 is not closed by the conserved phenylalanine or tryptophan, this likely results from a read error. V is TRBV6-1 and J is TRBJ2-5, with a tentative D call TRBD1 (5 bases). The CDR3 spans 16 residues. The germline gives CDR1 MNHNS, CDR2 SASEGT. Between the trimmed V and J ends, which lost 4 bases and 1 base, there was a span of 16 bases. The CDR3 here is CASSGPGRGSQETQYL. The CDR3, as DNA: TGTGCCAGCAGTGGCCCTGGAAGGGGTAGCCAAGAGACCCAGTACTTA.

This clonotype was counted a few times. The genes are TRBV20-1 and TRBJ1-1; 8 bases match TRBD1. Germline V gene lookup returns CDR1 DFQATT and CDR2 SNEGSKA (reference sequence). V lost 3 bases, J lost 3 bases, and 6 bases stayed unmatched. CDR3 length: 14 amino acids. CDR3 coding DNA: TGCAGTGCTAGTCAGCAGGGGGCTGACACTGAAGCTTTCTTT. It yields the protein CSASQQGADTEAFF.

This clonotype has only a few counts. J is TRBJ2-5 and V is TRBV2, with unresolved D. Germline V gene sequence: CDR1 SNHLY, CDR2 FYNNEI. V was pared by 1 base and J by 1 base, with 13 bases between. CDR3 length equals 16 residues. The CDR3 region has the DNA TGTGCCAGCAGTGAAGGAGGAACGGGCTTCCAAGAGACCCAGTACTTC. This gives the protein CASSEGGTGFQETQYF.

V usage is TRBV5-1 and J usage is TRBJ2-1; no clear D. The V and J ends lost 5 bases and 8 bases respectively, with 20 bases between them. CDR1 and CDR2 from the germline V gene are SGHRS and YFSETQ. The CDR3 extends over 15 amino acids. Here the CDR3 reads CASRLDRPTFHEQFF. The CDR3 DNA is TGCGCCAGCAGGCTAGACCGACCTACTTTCCATGAGCAGTTCTTC. The whole variable domain, filled in from reference TRBV5-1 and TRBJ2-1, reads KAGVTQTPRYLIKTRGQQVTLSCSPISGHRSVSWYQQTPGQGLQFLFEYFSETQRNKGNFPGRFSGRQFSNSRSEMNVSTLELGDSALYLCASRLDRPTFHEQFFGPGTRLTVL.

This clonotype was counted at least ten times. V is TRBV7-2 and J is TRBJ2-3; no reliable D call. The CDR3 sequence is 11 residues long. The V and J ends lost 4 bases and 10 bases respectively, with 9 bases between them. Germline loops: CDR1 SGHTA, CDR2 FQGNSA. CDR3 in DNA: TGTGCCAGCAGCTCGCAGATCGCGCAGTATTTT. Its translation is CASSSQIAQYF.

This clonotype came up many times. The chain couples TRBV7-9 to TRBJ2-1; unclear D gene. CDR3 length equals 12 residues. The V end lost 5 bases, the J end lost 7 bases, and 9 bases lay between the germline ends. The germline V gene has CDR1 SEHNR and CDR2 FQNEAQ (reference sequence). The CDR3 bases are TGTGCCAGCAGCCCCGAAGGGAATGAGCAGTTCTTC. The encoded protein is CASSPEGNEQFF.

This clonotype was observed many times. The chain recombines TRBV3-1 with TRBJ2-4; D is unresolved. CDR3 size: 16 residues. Trimming cost V 1 base and J 0 bases, with 10 bases left between them. Per germline, CDR1 LGHDT and CDR2 YNNKEL (reference sequence). The CDR3 nucleotides are TGTGCCAGCAGCCAAGCCGCAGAACTAGCCAAAAACATTCAGTACTTC. It codes for CASSQAAELAKNIQYF.

In its sample, this clonotype was seen many times. This rearrangement joins TRBV6-1 to TRBJ2-5; 13 bases map to TRBD2. Losses at the gene ends were 6 bases for V and 2 bases for J; bases not matched to a gene: 9. This CDR3 has 17 residues. CDR1 and CDR2 from the germline V gene are MNHNS and SASEGT. The CDR3 DNA reads as TGTGCCAGCAGACGAGGACTAGCGGGAGATGGGCAAGAGACCCAGTACTTC. Amino acid sequence: CASRRGLAGDGQETQYF.

This clonotype was observed many times. V usage is TRBV12-3 or TRBV12-4 and J usage is TRBJ2-1; 15 bases are shared with TRBD2. V was pared by 6 bases and J by 0 bases, with 0 bases of the junction left unmatched. This CDR3 is 16 amino acids long. The CDR3 DNA reads TGTGCCAGCAGGGGACTAGCGGGAGGCTCCTACAATGAGCAGTTCTTC. Amino acids: CASRGLAGGSYNEQFF.

This clonotype showed up many times. This chain uses TRBV12-3 or TRBV12-4 with TRBJ2-3; no reliable D call. This CDR3 region has 14 residues. Trimming took 5 bases from V and 2 from J, leaving 11 bases between them. The CDR3 region has the DNA TGTGCCAGCAGTCTCTCGGACCCCACAGATACGCAGTATTTT. It yields the protein CASSLSDPTDTQYF.

This clonotype was counted at least ten times. The chain employs TRBV7-3 and TRBJ2-2; D gene unclear. The CDR3 spans 14 residues. V was trimmed by 5 bases and J by 7 bases, leaving 14 bases between them. Germline V gene sequence: CDR1 SGHTA, CDR2 FQGTGA. The CDR3 sequence is CASSGTVTGGELFF. The DNA for the CDR3 is TGTGCCAGCAGCGGCACCGTAACGGGCGGGGAGCTGTTTTTT.

This clonotype was detected a few times. The chain joins TRBV20-1 to TRBJ2-1, with a tentative D call TRBD2 (5 bases). The CDR3 totals 14 residues. V gave up 6 bases and J gave up 5 bases, with 17 bases separating them. CDR1 is DFQATT, CDR2 SNEGSKA, per germline (reference sequence). DNA of the CDR3: TGCAGTGCCCCGCGAGCGGCCCCCGACAATGAGCAGTTCTTC. It is translated as CSAPRAAPDNEQFF.

As to this clonotype: A much larger clone differs from this one at a single base, so this may be a read error. V and J are TRBV6-1 and TRBJ2-1; 13 bases line up with TRBD2. The CDR3 extends over 18 amino acids. Germline V lookup: CDR1 MNHNS, CDR2 SASEGT. This CDR3 reads CATSELGTSGTMGNEQFF. The CDR3 bases are TGTGCCACCAGTGAATTAGGGACTAGCGGGACTATGGGCAATGAGCAGTTCTTC.

The sample holds a few counts of this clonotype. The V and J genes are TRBV20-1 and TRBJ2-2; D is perhaps TRBD1 or TRBD2 (5 bases each). The CDR3 has 17 amino acids. The V end lost 0 bases, the J end lost 2 bases, and 16 bases lay between the germline ends. CDR1 and CDR2 from the germline V gene are DFQATT and SNEGSKA (reference sequence). Here the CDR3 reads CSARDPRVSGNTGELFF. The CDR3 DNA follows: TGCAGTGCTAGAGATCCCAGGGTTTCGGGAAACACCGGGGAGCTGTTTTTT.

This clonotype showed up many times. J is TRBJ1-5 and V is TRBV18; D is perhaps TRBD1 (5 bases). V lost 5 bases and J lost 3, with 11 bases in between. Germline CDR1 and CDR2: KGHSH and LQKENI. This CDR3 has 14 amino acids. This CDR3 reads CASSSDSVNQPQHF. The CDR3 nucleotides read TGTGCCAGCTCATCCGACAGTGTCAATCAGCCCCAGCATTTT. Variable domain in full (rest from reference TRBV18 and TRBJ1-5): NAGVMQNPRHLVRRRGQEARLRCSPMKGHSHVYWYRQLPEEGLKFMVYLQKENIIDESGMPKERFSAEFPKEGPSILRIQQVVRGDSAAYFCASSSDSVNQPQHFGDGTRLSIL.

This clonotype occurred a few times. The chain employs TRBV5-1 and TRBJ1-5; 7 bases map to TRBD1. Trimming removed 4 bases from V and 7 bases from J; junction bases left unmatched: 11. Per germline, CDR1 SGHRS and CDR2 YFSETQ. CDR3 length: 15 residues. The CDR3 sequence: CASSPGGRGLQPQHF. The CDR3, as DNA: TGCGCCAGCAGCCCAGGGGGGAGGGGTTTGCAGCCCCAGCATTTT.

Concerning this clonotype: One base away lies a much larger clone, so this may be a sequencing read error. The chain couples TRBV28 to TRBJ2-1; a weak D match, TRBD1 (6 bases). Germline V lookup: CDR1 MDHEN, CDR2 SYDVKM. This CDR3 has 11 residues. The CDR3 DNA is TGTGATACCCAGGGGCGCAATGAGCAGTTCTTC. Its translation is CDTQGRNEQFF.

Only one count was recorded for this clonotype. This may arise from a read error, as a much more abundant clone is one base away. The CDR3 nucleotides are TGCAGTGCTAAAGTGAGCGGGTCTCTAGGCACAGATACGCAGTATTTT. It encodes CSAKVSGSLGTDTQYF. The gene calls are TRBV20-1 and TRBJ2-3, with TRBD2 as a possible D gene (6 bases). This CDR3 spans 16 amino acids. V lost 4 bases and J lost 1, with 18 bases in between. CDR1 DFQATT and CDR2 SNEGSKA come from the germline V gene (reference sequence).

This clonotype was detected ten times or more. This chain links TRBV5-1 with TRBJ1-1; 7 nucleotides line up with TRBD1. Germline CDR1 is SGHRS and CDR2 is YFSETQ. This CDR3 is 16 amino acids long. The V and J ends lost 2 bases and 0 bases, in that order; junction bases with no gene match: 7. DNA of the CDR3: TGCGCCAGCAGCTTCGGGGACAGCCCTATGAACACTGAAGCTTTCTTT. Its translation: CASSFGDSPMNTEAFF.